Below, 27 T cell receptor beta chains from the same sample are listed, as sequenced in a study of tumor-infiltrating lymphocytes in primary liver carcinoma. Both blood RNA, taken from unsorted whole blood, and germline DNA were extracted. cDNA specific to TCR beta was made from approximately 500 ng of total RNA, with a constant-region primer employed for priming. Three nested multiplex PCR rounds, a slightly modified ARM-PCR method, built the TCR beta libraries. With TRBV1-TRBV30 forward primers and a C-beta reverse primer, the first two PCR rounds were run for about 10 cycles each. Via MiXCR, TCRdb re-called the multiplex PCR reads, giving one row per CDR3 protein. Found here are almost 200,000 distinct CDR3 sequences, around 60% of them singletons; the top ten hold about 7.1%. Sequenced: peripheral blood. The source is a woman aged 60-75 years with primary liver carcinoma and hepatitis B virus infection.

This clonotype came up a few times. The chain links TRBV6-1 to TRBJ1-3; possible D gene TRBD1, 5 bases. CDR3 length equals 16 residues. The V gene lost 2 bases and the J gene lost 4 bases, with 15 bases spanning the gap. The germline V gene encodes CDR1 MNHNS and CDR2 SASEGT. The CDR3 protein is CASSESSSRAGNTIYF. DNA of the CDR3: TGTGCCAGCAGTGAATCCTCTTCCAGGGCCGGAAACACCATATATTTT.

V gene TRBV6-5 combines with J gene TRBJ1-5; D is unresolved. This CDR3 has 13 amino acids. Germline CDR1 MNHEY, CDR2 SVGAGI. The germline V and J ends were trimmed by 6 bases and 7 bases, with 13 bases remaining between them. CDR3 region: CASSATAGQPQHF. CDR3 coding DNA: TGTGCCAGCAGCGCCACCGCGGGGCAGCCCCAGCATTTT.

Regarding this clonotype: A much bigger clone sits one base away, suggesting this may be a read error. This sequence joins TRBV11-2 and TRBJ2-3; no firm D call. The germline CDR1 and CDR2 sequences are SGHAT and FQNNGV. The CDR3 contains 13 residues. The V gene lost 5 bases and the J gene lost 4 bases, with 10 bases spanning the gap. CDR3 coding DNA: TGTGCCAGCAGCCCCGCGAGCGCAGATACGCAGTATTTT. The encoded protein is CASSPASADTQYF.

The chain combines TRBV7-8 with TRBJ2-7; 8 nucleotides align to TRBD1. V shed 4 bases and J 5 bases; nucleotides not matched to a gene: 10. The CDR3 contains 15 residues. CDR1 is SGHVS, CDR2 FQNEAQ, per germline. The CDR3 nucleotides read TGTGCCAGCAGCTCTTATACAGGGGGTCAACACGAGCAGTACTTC. Translating gives CASSSYTGGQHEQYF. Using reference TRBV7-8 and TRBJ2-7 for the parts outside the CDR3, the full variable domain is GAGVSQSPRYKVAKRGQDVALRCDPISGHVSLFWYQQALGQGPEFLTYFQNEAQLDKSGLPSDRFFAERPEGSVSTLKIQRTQQEDSAVYLCASSSYTGGQHEQYFGPGTRLTVT.

About this clonotype: Its ends do not fully match the called genes, so a read error is possible. The chain combines TRBV11-3 with TRBJ2-2; 8 nucleotides line up with TRBD2. The CDR3 is made up of 15 amino acids. Germline V lookup: CDR1 SGHNT, CDR2 YENEEA. The CDR3 coding sequence is TGTGCCAGTAGCTTACAGCCGGGAGGGGCCGGGGAGCTGTTTTTT. It specifies CASSLQPGGAGELFF.

There are many counts of this clonotype. The V gene is TRBV14, the J gene TRBJ2-7; D gene ambiguous. The CDR3 spans 14 residues. The V gene lost 0 bases and the J gene lost 9 bases, with 15 bases spanning the gap. CDR1 SGHDN and CDR2 FVKESK come from the germline V gene. CDR3 in amino acids: CASSQDLNSPRQYF. The CDR3 bases are TGTGCCAGCAGCCAAGATCTGAACAGCCCTCGGCAGTACTTC.

With regard to this clonotype: A read error may be the cause here, since a much bigger clone is one base away. The chain joins TRBV6-2 or TRBV6-3 to TRBJ1-5; TRBD1 might be the D (6 bases). CDR1 is MNHEY, CDR2 SVGEGT, per germline. The V gene lost 11 bases and the J gene lost 4 bases, with 15 bases spanning the gap. This CDR3 contains 13 residues. The CDR3 reads CAGRTVINQPQHF. CDR3 in DNA: TGTGCCGGCCGGACAGTCATTAATCAGCCCCAGCATTTT.

This clonotype is judged medium-sized. The DNA for the CDR3 is TGCAGCGTCCACCCGGCTAGCGGGACGTCCCGAAAGAGTGCGCAGTTCTTC. Amino acids: CSVHPASGTSRKSAQFF. This chain joins TRBV29-1 and TRBJ2-1, with TRBD2 identical over 9 bases. V gave up 6 bases and J gave up 12 bases; unmatched junction bases: 24. Germline lookup yields CDR1 SQVTM and CDR2 ANQGSEA. This CDR3 spans 17 amino acids.

Points on this clonotype: The junction departs from germline at one end; a sequencing error may be responsible. The J gene is TRBJ2-7, the V gene TRBV12-3 or TRBV12-4, with D uncertain. This CDR3 is built from 14 residues. The CDR3 coding sequence is TGTGCCAGCAGTTTAGGGCGCACCTCCTACAAGCAGTATTTC. It encodes CASSLGRTSYKQYF.

In regard to this clonotype: This sequence may be a read error, since a much larger clone differs from it by one base. The V gene is TRBV14, the J gene TRBJ1-1, with unresolved D. The germline V gene has CDR1 SGHDN and CDR2 FVKESK. This CDR3 comprises 13 residues. This CDR3 reads CAGSQDVNTEAFF. The CDR3 DNA sequence: TGTGCCGGCAGCCAAGACGTGAACACTGAAGCTTTCTTT.

The chain joins TRBV5-1 to TRBJ2-5; D tentatively fits TRBD1 or TRBD2 (5 bases each). CDR3 length: 17 residues. The germline V gene has CDR1 SGHRS and CDR2 YFSETQ. V gave up 4 bases and J gave up 5 bases, with 24 bases separating them. CDR3 in DNA: TGCGCCAGCAGCCGGAGCCCCGGGACGGTTAACCGGGAGACCCAGTACTTC. Translated: CASSRSPGTVNRETQYF.

A note on this clonotype: Germline is not matched at one junction end, which may reflect a read error. The chain combines TRBV6-6 with TRBJ1-1; 9 bases align to TRBD1. This CDR3 contains 14 residues. CDR1 and CDR2 (germline): MNHNY, SVGAGI (reference sequence). DNA for the CDR3: TGTGCCAGCAGTGGAGGGACAGGGAACACTGAAACTTTCTTT. Protein sequence: CASSGGTGNTETFF.

This chain joins TRBV15 and TRBJ1-1, with 9 bases lining up with TRBD1. CDR3 length equals 15 residues. The ends lost 6 bases at V and 6 bases at J; junction bases unmatched: 11. Germline V CDR1 and CDR2: LNHNV, YYDKDF (reference sequence). DNA of the CDR3: TGTGCCACCAGAAAAGGTACAGGGGGCCCCGCTGAAGCTTTCTTT. It encodes CATRKGTGGPAEAFF.

Worth noting for this clonotype: Possible read error: a much larger clone is one base away. The chain combines TRBV6-1 with TRBJ1-1; TRBD1 might be the D (6 bases). Germline CDR1 is MNHNS and CDR2 is SASEGT. This CDR3 region has 15 residues. V shed 6 bases and J shed 5 bases, with 19 bases lying between them. In nucleotides, the CDR3 is TGTGCCAGCAGACCAAGAGGGGGGGCAGTGACTGAAGCTTTCTTT. As protein: CASRPRGGAVTEAFF.

In this sample, this clonotype turned up many times. This chain links TRBV29-1 with TRBJ1-5; tentative D call: TRBD1 (5 bases). This CDR3 contains 13 residues. The V gene's germline CDR1 is SQVTM and CDR2 ANQGSEA. Trimming took off 6 bases at V and 5 bases at J, with 14 bases between the two ends. In nucleotides, the CDR3 is TGCAGCGTATCCCAGGGCGGGGATCAGCCCCAGCATTTT. Amino acid sequence: CSVSQGGDQPQHF. The full variable domain, in which reference TRBV29-1 and TRBJ1-5 provide the parts outside the CDR3, is SAVISQKPSRDICQRGTSLTIQCQVDSQVTMMFWYRQQPGQSLTLIATANQGSEATYESGFVIDKFPISRPNLTFSTLTVSNMSPEDSSIYLCSVSQGGDQPQHFGDGTRLSIL.

About this clonotype: This likely comes from a read error, as the CDR3 has no conserved phenylalanine or tryptophan at its end. The V and J genes are TRBV11-2 and TRBJ2-7; a weak D match, TRBD2 (5 bases). Germline CDR1 is SGHAT and CDR2 is FQNNGV. The CDR3 runs 14 residues. V lost 1 base, J lost 3 bases, and 10 bases lay in between. CDR3 bases: TGTGCCAGCAGCTTAGGGCTGGAGGACTACGAGCAGTACTTA. Protein: CASSLGLEDYEQYL.

Comments on this clonotype: The junction departs from germline at one end; a sequencing error may be responsible. The chain combines TRBV11-2 with TRBJ2-1, with 9 bases aligning to TRBD2. The V gene's germline CDR1 is SGHAT and CDR2 FQNNGV. The CDR3 spans 16 residues. The CDR3 loop is CANSFKAGGLVDEQLF. CDR3 DNA: TGTGCCAACAGCTTCAAAGCGGGAGGATTGGTGGATGAGCAGCTCTTC.

Note on this clonotype: This may be a read error, as it is one base from a much larger clone. The chain combines TRBV6-7 with TRBJ1-2; a weak D match, TRBD1 (6 bases). TRBV6-7 falls under the ORF class, with uncertain function. The V and J ends lost 5 bases and 4 bases respectively, with 20 bases between them. The CDR3 covers 16 residues. The CDR3 spells CASSNPRTWGLYGYTF. CDR3 sequence (DNA): TGTGCCAGCAGTAACCCTCGGACATGGGGGCTCTATGGCTACACCTTC.

Details on this clonotype: One junction end disagrees with the germline gene, perhaps due to a read error. The chain links TRBV5-6 to TRBJ1-3; TRBD1 is a possible D gene (5 bases). The CDR3 is 15 amino acids. Germline CDR1 SGHDT, CDR2 YYEEEE. This chain's CDR3 is CASSFGSGAGITIYF. The CDR3 DNA reads TGTGCCAGCAGCTTTGGTTCTGGGGCTGGAATCACCATATATTTT.

This clonotype occurred many times. J is TRBJ2-1 and V is TRBV5-4, with D uncertain. Germline loops: CDR1 SGHNT, CDR2 YYREEE (reference sequence). Deletions cut 2 bases from V and 3 bases from J, with 6 bases between. The CDR3 contains 13 residues. The CDR3 loop is CASSFTDYNEQFF. In nucleotides, the CDR3 is TGTGCCAGCAGCTTTACAGACTACAATGAGCAGTTCTTC.

About this clonotype itself: Lacking the conserved final phenylalanine or tryptophan, this CDR3 likely reflects a read error. This rearrangement joins TRBV7-9 to TRBJ2-4, with D possibly called TRBD1 or TRBD2 (5 bases each). The CDR3 contains 15 residues. The germline CDR1 and CDR2 sequences are SEHNR and FQNEAQ (reference sequence). In DNA form, the CDR3 reads TGTGCCAGCGGCTTAGGGACGGGGCCCCTATACATTCAGTACCTC. It encodes CASGLGTGPLYIQYL.

There are a few counts of this clonotype. The conserved phenylalanine or tryptophan is not found at the CDR3 terminus, so this likely reflects a read error. The CDR3 nucleotides read TGTGTCAGCAGCTTAGATGGCGGGAGGAGTTCTGAGCAGTTCTTG. Residues: CVSSLDGGRSSEQFL. The rearrangement uses TRBV11-2 and TRBJ2-1, with 8 bases identical to TRBD2. The CDR3 covers 15 residues. Per the germline V gene, CDR1 is SGHAT and CDR2 is FQNNGV.

This clonotype was seen once. This may come from a read error, since a much larger clone is one base off. The chain employs TRBV12-3 or TRBV12-4 and TRBJ1-1; D remains ambiguous. The CDR3 has 13 residues. The CDR3 region has the DNA TGTGCCAGCAGCGATGGGAGGAACACTGAAGCTTCCTTT. This translates into CASSDGRNTEASF.

This chain joins TRBV29-1 and TRBJ2-7; D may be TRBD1 (5 bases). V lost 4 bases and J 12 bases, leaving 16 bases between the germline ends. Germline-derived CDR1 and CDR2 are SQVTM and ANQGSEA. This CDR3 contains 11 residues. Here the CDR3 DNA reads TGCAGCGTTGTGACAGTGTCCGGGCGGTACTTC. Protein: CSVVTVSGRYF.

On this clonotype: Since the CDR3 does not end with the conserved phenylalanine or tryptophan, this likely comes from a read error. The CDR3 loop reads CASSLEGFGYTL. The CDR3 DNA follows: TGTGCCAGCAGCTTAGAAGGGTTTGGCTACACCTTA. The rearrangement joins TRBV7-9 to TRBJ1-2, with no clear D. V shed 1 base and J shed 7 bases, with 7 bases lying between them. The CDR3 spans 12 residues. Germline V gene sequence: CDR1 SEHNR, CDR2 FQNEAQ (reference sequence).

The rearrangement joins TRBV7-8 to TRBJ2-1; possibly TRBD2 for D (5 bases). Germline CDR1 is SGHVS and CDR2 is FQNEAQ. This CDR3 has 14 amino acids. V lost 2 bases and J lost 9, with 14 bases in between. The CDR3: CASSLSSSRSEQFF. The DNA for the CDR3 is TGTGCCAGCAGCTTATCTAGCAGTAGGTCTGAGCAGTTCTTC. The full variable domain, in which reference TRBV7-8 and TRBJ2-1 provide the parts outside the CDR3, is GAGVSQSPRYKVAKRGQDVALRCDPISGHVSLFWYQQALGQGPEFLTYFQNEAQLDKSGLPSDRFFAERPEGSVSTLKIQRTQQEDSAVYLCASSLSSSRSEQFFGPGTRLTVL.

In regard to this clonotype: A read error may explain this, as a much larger clone is one base away. The V gene is TRBV6-1, the J gene TRBJ2-1; 8 nucleotides match TRBD2. The CDR3 totals 16 residues. CDR1 MNHNS and CDR2 SASEGT come from the germline V gene. CDR3 coding DNA: TGTGCCAGCAGGAACATAGGGGCGGGAGGTTACAATGAGCAGCTCTTC. As protein: CASRNIGAGGYNEQLF.